These 23 T cell receptor beta chains were sequenced from one sample in a study of blood T cell repertoires in COVID-19. Sequencing used immunoSEQ multiplex PCR; TCRdb keeps in-frame clones, though not all of them. Of some 150,000 clones in the sample, 85% are singletons; the top ten hold approximately 2.7%. The sequencing input was peripheral blood. These receptors were obtained from a middle-aged woman with active or convalescent COVID-19.

The chain recombines TRBV21-1 with TRBJ1-2; the table gives TRBD1 as D, unverified against the DNA. TRBV21-1 is a listed pseudogene. CDR3 length equals 13 residues. CDR3: CASSKISGSGYTF. CDR3 bases: TGTGCCAGCAGCAAAATATCAGGCTCTGGCTACACCTTC.

This CDR3 reads CASSTRGRPNQPQHF. The DNA for the CDR3 is TGTGCCAGTAGTACCAGGGGGAGGCCCAATCAGCCCCAGCATTTT. The V gene is TRBV19, the J gene TRBJ1-5, with 7 bases identical to TRBD1. The CDR3 spans 15 residues. Looked up from germline, CDR1 is LNHDA and CDR2 is SQIVND (reference sequence). With V trimmed by 4 bases and J by 3 bases, 6 bases remained unmatched.

This clone has a single count. The CDR3 reads CASSSDKNLNEQFF. As DNA, the CDR3 is TGTGCCAGCTCATCGGACAAGAACCTCAATGAGCAGTTCTTC. This rearrangement joins TRBV18 to TRBJ2-1, with D maybe TRBD1 (5 bases). The length of the CDR3 is 14 residues. The germline gives CDR1 KGHSH, CDR2 LQKENI. The ends were cut back, 5 bases at V and 6 bases at J, with 14 bases in the middle.

V gene TRBV7-9 combines with J gene TRBJ1-6, with D unresolved. Trimming removed 5 bases from V and 5 bases from J, with 7 bases in between. The CDR3 has 13 residues. The germline V gene has CDR1 SEHNR and CDR2 FQNEAQ (reference sequence). The CDR3 reads CASSGLDNSPLHF. The CDR3 nucleotides read TGTGCCAGCAGCGGGCTGGATAATTCACCCCTCCACTTT.

The chain carries TRBV18 and TRBJ1-2; 8 bases agree with TRBD1. CDR1 is KGHSH, CDR2 LQKENI, per germline. V was clipped by 0 bases and J by 7 bases; unmatched bases: 1. CDR3 length equals 13 residues. The CDR3 DNA reads as TGTGCCAGCTCACCACCCGGACAGGGTGGCTACACCTTC. Translating it yields CASSPPGQGGYTF.

The CDR3 sequence is CASSLDRGREKLFF. The DNA for the CDR3 is TGTGCCAGCAGTTTGGACAGGGGGCGTGAAAAACTGTTTTTT. The chain joins TRBV27 to TRBJ1-4, with TRBD1 matching over 11 bases. Per germline, CDR1 MNHEY and CDR2 SMNVEV (reference sequence). The CDR3 runs to 14 residues. After removal of 3 bases from V and 7 bases from J, the junction contained 1 base not matched to a gene.

The chain uses TRBV7-9 and TRBJ2-2, with TRBD1 matching over 7 bases. J gave up 3 bases and V 5 bases, and 6 bases lay outside the gene matches. Germline loops: CDR1 SEHNR, CDR2 FQNEAQ (reference sequence). This CDR3 comprises 15 residues. The CDR3 loop reads CASSLTGQDTGELFF. The DNA for the CDR3 is TGTGCCAGCAGCCTGACAGGGCAGGACACCGGGGAGCTGTTTTTT. Using reference TRBV7-9 and TRBJ2-2 for the parts outside the CDR3, the full variable domain is DTGVSQNPRHKITKRGQNVTFRCDPISEHNRLYWYRQTLGQGPEFLTYFQNEAQLEKSRLLSDRFSAERPKGSFSTLEIQRTEQGDSAMYLCASSLTGQDTGELFFGEGSRLTVL.

This chain joins TRBV18 and TRBJ2-7; 8 nucleotides align to TRBD1. Germline V lookup: CDR1 KGHSH, CDR2 LQKENI. J was trimmed by 2 bases and V by 6 bases; bases with no gene match: 9. The CDR3 spans 15 residues. CDR3 amino acids: CASSRDRSPPYEQYF. Here the CDR3 DNA reads TGTGCCAGCTCCCGGGACAGGTCCCCACCCTACGAGCAGTACTTC.

The chain joins TRBV7-7 to TRBJ2-3, with 10 bases identical to TRBD2. The V segment lost 4 bases and the J segment 8 bases; nucleotides outside the gene matches: 9. CDR3 length equals 15 residues. Germline CDR1 is SSHAT and CDR2 is FNYEAQ (reference sequence). CDR3 coding DNA: TGTGCCAGCAGCTCATCTAGCGGGGGCCTGGGTACGCAGTATTTT. Residues: CASSSSSGGLGTQYF.

This clone has just a few counts. The chain combines TRBV19 with TRBJ2-3; TRBD2 matches at 10 bases. The CDR3 covers 14 residues. The J segment lost 7 bases and the V segment lost 6 bases, leaving 7 bases of the junction unmatched. CDR1 and CDR2 from the germline V gene are LNHDA and SQIVND (reference sequence). CDR3 in DNA: TGTGCCAGTAGGGAGCGGGGGGGCCAACATACGCAGTATTTT. Its protein is CASRERGGQHTQYF.

The rearrangement links TRBV10-3 to TRBJ1-4; 8 bases agree with TRBD1. CDR1 and CDR2 (germline): ENHRY, SYGVKD. The V segment lost 6 bases and the J segment 8 bases; nucleotides outside the gene matches: 5. The CDR3 is made up of 13 amino acids. The CDR3 region has the DNA TGTGCCATCAGGGGACAGGAGGACGAAAAACTGTTTTTT. Protein product: CAIRGQEDEKLFF.

This chain links TRBV6-4 with TRBJ1-1; 7 nucleotides align to TRBD1. Per germline, CDR1 MRHNA and CDR2 SNTAGT. V gave up 2 bases and J gave up 10 bases; unmatched junction bases: 1. CDR3 length: 11 amino acids. CDR3 in amino acids: CASSDRGRAFF. CDR3 coding DNA: TGTGCCAGCAGTGACAGGGGGCGAGCTTTCTTT.

This chain links TRBV27 with TRBJ2-5, with D hard to call. The germline V gene has CDR1 MNHEY and CDR2 SMNVEV (reference sequence). The CDR3 is 14 amino acids. Trimming took 3 bases from V and 5 from J, leaving 13 bases between them. The CDR3 region has the DNA TGTGCCAGCAGTTTTAGCAAGGATGGGGAGACCCAGTACTTC. Its translation is CASSFSKDGETQYF.

This clone has a single count. The chain joins TRBV4-1 to TRBJ1-4, with D maybe TRBD1 (6 bases). The CDR3 consists of 16 residues. V was pared by 0 bases and J by 5 bases, with 13 bases between. Germline-derived CDR1 and CDR2 are MGHRA and YSYEKL. The CDR3 nucleotides are TGCGCCAGCAGCCAAGATTTCCCAGGGGTAAATGAAAAACTGTTTTTT. Translated: CASSQDFPGVNEKLFF.

This sequence joins TRBV13 and TRBJ2-7, with D possibly being TRBD1 (6 bases). Between the trimmed V and J ends, which lost 4 bases and 6 bases, there was a span of 19 bases. The CDR3 has 15 amino acids. Germline V gene sequence: CDR1 PRHDT, CDR2 FYEKMQ (reference sequence). The CDR3 DNA is TGTGCCAGCAGCTCACGAGGGGACAATTCTCCCGAGCAGTACTTC. Translated: CASSSRGDNSPEQYF. The variable domain in full, with the rest retrieved from reference TRBV13 and TRBJ2-7, is AAGVIQSPRHLIKEKRETATLKCYPIPRHDTVYWYQQGPGQDPQFLISFYEKMQSDKGSIPDRFSAQQFSDYHSELNMSSLELGDSALYFCASSSRGDNSPEQYFGPGTRLTVT.

The CDR3 spells CASRPIDRGGGYTF. The CDR3 DNA reads as TGTGCCAGCAGACCAATTGACAGGGGGGGTGGCTACACCTTC. V is TRBV27 and J is TRBJ1-2, with 9 bases matching TRBD1. This CDR3 is 14 amino acids long. Per germline, CDR1 MNHEY and CDR2 SMNVEV (reference sequence). V shed 6 bases, J shed 7 bases, and the junction held 9 bases outside the gene matches.

The J gene is TRBJ1-2, the V gene TRBV7-6; 7 nucleotides line up with TRBD1. The CDR3 contains 15 residues. Trimming removed 1 base from V and 2 bases from J; junction bases left unmatched: 4. Germline CDR1 SGHVS, CDR2 FNYEAQ. The DNA for the CDR3 is TGTGCCAGCAGCTTAGGTCCAGGGGGAAACTATGGCTACACCTTC. Translated, it gives CASSLGPGGNYGYTF.

The chain joins TRBV6-2 or TRBV6-3 to TRBJ1-1, with TRBD1 identical over 8 bases. The CDR3 is made up of 18 amino acids. Per the germline V gene, CDR1 is MNHEY and CDR2 is SVGEGT. V lost 5 bases, J lost 1 base, and 15 bases stayed unmatched. This CDR3 reads CASSDGGQGWIRNTEAFF. CDR3 in DNA: TGTGCCAGCAGTGACGGAGGACAGGGATGGATAAGGAACACTGAAGCTTTCTTT.

This clone was seen more than once but under ten times. The J gene is TRBJ1-1, the V gene TRBV12-3 or TRBV12-4; D uncertain. V was trimmed by 6 bases and J by 4 bases, leaving 12 bases between them. The CDR3 covers 13 residues. This chain's CDR3 is CASRIKGSTEAFF. For the CDR3, the DNA is TGTGCCAGCAGGATAAAAGGGAGCACTGAAGCTTTCTTT.

This clone appeared a few times. The rearrangement uses TRBV15 and TRBJ1-4, with D possibly being TRBD1 (5 bases). The V gene lost 3 bases and the J gene lost 4 bases, with 9 bases spanning the gap. The CDR3 contains 14 residues. Germline V gives CDR1 LNHNV, CDR2 YYDKDF (reference sequence). CDR3 residues: CATSSSDSNEKLFF. CDR3 sequence (DNA): TGTGCCACCAGCAGCTCTGACAGTAATGAAAAACTGTTTTTT.

The V and J genes are TRBV5-1 and TRBJ1-4; tentatively, D is TRBD1 (6 bases). The germline CDR1 and CDR2 sequences are SGHRS and YFSETQ. V was cut by 4 bases and J by 5 bases, with 12 bases left in between. The CDR3 consists of 14 residues. CDR3 sequence (DNA): TGCGCCAGCAGCGCGATGGGGGCAAATGAAAAACTGTTTTTT. Its translation: CASSAMGANEKLFF.

The chain has TRBV7-7 and TRBJ2-7, with 7 bases identical to TRBD1. The CDR3 covers 18 residues. CDR1 SSHAT and CDR2 FNYEAQ come from the germline V gene (reference sequence). J was trimmed by 3 bases and V by 0 bases; bases with no gene match: 14. Here the CDR3 reads CASSLAYPRTGFIYEQYF. CDR3 in DNA: TGTGCCAGCAGCTTAGCCTACCCCCGGACAGGTTTTATCTACGAGCAGTACTTC.

The chain carries TRBV29-1 and TRBJ2-1; D not resolved. The V end was cut by 4 bases, the J end by 10 bases, with 11 bases between. Germline lookup yields CDR1 SQVTM and CDR2 ANQGSEA. CDR3 size: 11 residues. The CDR3 protein is CSVAPLAEQFF. The CDR3 DNA is TGCAGCGTTGCGCCGCTGGCAGAGCAGTTCTTC.